The clone carrying this T cell receptor beta chain was seen repeatedly, ten times or more. As yet, its antigen is unknown. This sample is drawn from a study of Graves' ophthalmopathy and Graves' hyperthyroidism. Study in general: Stable hyperthyroidism denotes an absence of ophthalmopathy throughout 18 months of follow-up.

RNA served as the template for amplifying TCR beta CDR3 regions. HTBI primers were employed in first-round RT-PCR, then a second-round multiplex PCR followed. TCRdb passed the multiplex PCR reads through MiXCR, listing each CDR3 protein once. This table holds approximately 540,000 distinct CDR3 sequences, about 40% found once. Broader study findings: Blood repertoires reportedly contained most expanded thyroid clonotypes above 0.001 frequency. Cross-validated, the 13-signature model showed 87.88%/81.08% sensitivity/specificity, and 80%/75% in the test set.

The CDR3 length is 15 residues. V was pared by 4 bases and J by 5 bases, with 20 bases between. Germline V lookup: CDR1 SQVTM, CDR2 ANQGSEA. This receptor was obtained from an adult man with Graves' hyperthyroidism. The V and J genes are TRBV29-1 and TRBJ2-5; D is unclear. Sequences were obtained from peripheral blood or thyroid tissue (not recorded which). CDR3 protein: CSVGPRHQGRETQYF. For the CDR3, the DNA is TGCAGCGTTGGGCCGCGTCACCAAGGCAGGGAGACCCAGTACTTC.